This TCR beta chain came from a study of blood T cell repertoires in COVID-19. The CDR3 loop spans 13 amino acids. The V segment lost 5 bases and the J segment 7 bases; nucleotides outside the gene matches: 7. Germline V gives CDR1 SGHAT, CDR2 FQNNGV. Per the study methods: It was from reference gene primer amplification that nucleated cell counts were estimated. Here immunoSEQ multiplex PCR was the method, and the copy in TCRdb shows in-frame clones only, minus some. The DNA gave D and trimming, while V, J and clone size come from that table. Counted here are approximately 200,000 clones, roughly 86% occurring once; the ten biggest clones make up less than 3.5%.

The chain combines TRBV11-2 with TRBJ1-2; 7 bases map to TRBD1. Sample: peripheral blood. The source is a woman younger than 45 with active or convalescent COVID-19. CDR3 sequence reads: CASSQGQLIGYTF. The DNA of the CDR3 is TGTGCCAGCAGCCAGGGACAGCTTATTGGCTACACCTTC.